What follows describes a single T cell receptor (beta chain). This record comes from a study of blood T cell repertoires in COVID-19. The CDR3 sequence is 13 residues long. Trimming took off 6 bases at V and 0 bases at J, with 6 bases between the two ends. TCRdb's table, derived via immunoSEQ multiplex PCR, lists solely in-frame clones and lacks some. The sample records 150,000 or so clones, roughly 88% being singletons. The source of this sequence is a woman aged 60-75 years with acute or convalescent COVID-19. Sample: peripheral blood. The rearrangement uses TRBV12-3 or TRBV12-4 and TRBJ1-3; D call uncertain. CDR3 amino acids: CASRTYSGNTIYF. CDR3 sequence (DNA): TGTGCCAGCAGAACTTACTCTGGAAACACCATATATTTT.